Each of the 24 T cell receptor beta chains below was sequenced from the same sample in a study of OX40 agonist ivuxolimab in advanced cancers. Libraries were prepared by immunoSEQ multiplex PCR; TCRdb keeps only in-frame clonotypes and omits some of them. The data show roughly 90,000 clones, with about nine tenths seen just once and 0.6% to 0.8% held by the top ten. This material consisted of CD4+ or CD8+ T cells sorted from blood, taken in a trial of the OX40 agonist ivuxolimab. These receptors were collected from an adult with an advanced solid tumor such as melanoma, head and neck, liver or kidney cancer.

The rearrangement uses TRBV4-3 and TRBJ2-2, with D maybe TRBD1 (5 bases). Trimming removed 4 bases at V and 1 base at J, with 10 bases between. From germline, CDR1 is LGHNA and CDR2 YSLEER. The CDR3 runs 15 residues. CDR3 nucleotides: TGCGCCAGCAGCCCGGTTGACAGGAACACCGGGGAGCTGTTTTTT. The encoded protein is CASSPVDRNTGELFF.

The rearrangement uses TRBV2 and TRBJ2-7; D not certain. Trimming removed 3 bases at V and 11 bases at J, with 11 bases between. In germline, CDR1 is SNHLY, CDR2 FYNNEI. The CDR3 has 11 residues. CDR3 sequence (DNA): TGTGCCAGCAGTGATGGGCGCCCAGAGTACTTC. Its translation is CASSDGRPEYF.

The chain carries TRBV18 and TRBJ1-2, with no clear D. There are 14 residues in the CDR3. Germline-derived CDR1 and CDR2 are KGHSH and LQKENI. The ends were cut back, 3 bases at V and 5 bases at J, with 13 bases in the middle. The DNA of the CDR3 is TGTGCCAGCTCACCGTCGGCAGGAAATTATGGCTACACCTTC. Translated, it gives CASSPSAGNYGYTF.

The rearrangement joins TRBV28 to TRBJ2-7; D might be TRBD1 or TRBD2, each matching 5 bases. This CDR3 has 14 amino acids. V was shortened by 2 bases and J by 4 bases, with 12 bases between the two germline ends. CDR1 is MDHEN, CDR2 SYDVKM, per germline. This CDR3 is CASSLVGTHYEQYF. In DNA, the CDR3 is TGTGCCAGCAGTTTAGTGGGGACCCATTACGAGCAGTACTTC.

The V call is TRBV18, the J call TRBJ2-6, with D possibly matching TRBD1 (7 bases). Trimming left V 4 bases short and J 4 bases short, with 14 bases between. The CDR3 consists of 16 residues. Germline V gene data show CDR1 as KGHSH and CDR2 as LQKENI. The CDR3 reads CASSLGGTAGANVLTF. CDR3 nucleotides: TGTGCCAGCTCACTAGGAGGGACAGCGGGGGCCAACGTCCTGACTTTC.

DNA for the CDR3: TGTGCCAGCAGCCAAGACCCCGGGGGGCTCTCCTATAATTCACCCCTCCACTTT. Protein sequence: CASSQDPGGLSYNSPLHF. The chain recombines TRBV4-2 with TRBJ1-6, with a tentative D call TRBD1 (6 bases). This CDR3 spans 18 amino acids. The germline V gene encodes CDR1 LGHNA and CDR2 YNFKEQ. V lost 0 bases and J 0 bases, leaving 12 bases between the germline ends.

The chain couples TRBV9 to TRBJ1-2; 7 bases map to TRBD1. The V and J ends lost 4 bases and 7 bases, in that order; junction bases with no gene match: 10. CDR1 is SGDLS, CDR2 YYNGEE, per germline. The CDR3 spans 14 residues. Here the CDR3 DNA reads TGTGCCAGCAGCCCAGAAGACAGGGAGGGTGGCTACACCTTC. It codes for CASSPEDREGGYTF.

The chain uses TRBV9 and TRBJ1-1; D call uncertain. Germline V gives CDR1 SGDLS, CDR2 YYNGEE. The CDR3 consists of 13 residues. V gave up 2 bases and J gave up 3 bases, with 8 bases separating them. The CDR3 nucleotides read TGTGCCAGCAGCGTCAATGCGGACACTGAAGCTTTCTTT. Its translation is CASSVNADTEAFF.

The chain carries TRBV7-3 and TRBJ1-2; unclear D gene. The germline V and J ends were trimmed by 1 base and 2 bases, with 17 bases remaining between them. The CDR3 totals 17 residues. In germline, CDR1 is SGHTA, CDR2 FQGTGA. Here the CDR3 reads CASSLMGRRGGNYGYTF. The CDR3, as DNA: TGTGCCAGCAGCTTAATGGGTCGCCGGGGAGGGAACTATGGCTACACCTTC.

The chain combines TRBV4-2 with TRBJ2-7; D possibly uses TRBD1 or TRBD2 (5 bases each). CDR3 length: 14 residues. Trimming stripped 0 bases from V and 5 bases from J, with 11 bases between. Germline CDR1 is LGHNA and CDR2 is YNFKEQ. The CDR3 protein is CASSQDSGADEQYF. CDR3 DNA sequence: TGTGCCAGCAGCCAAGACTCCGGGGCTGACGAGCAGTACTTC.

This clone has only a few counts. This chain links TRBV4-3 with TRBJ2-7; 9 positions agree with TRBD2. CDR3 length equals 18 residues. Trimming at V came to 0 bases and at J to 0 bases, leaving 9 bases not matched to a gene. Germline V lookup: CDR1 LGHNA, CDR2 YSLEER. The CDR3 region is CASSQDFAGGLSSYEQYF. The CDR3 DNA follows: TGCGCCAGCAGCCAAGATTTCGCGGGGGGGCTGAGCTCCTACGAGCAGTACTTC.

The chain uses TRBV2 and TRBJ2-3; D perhaps matches TRBD2 (6 bases). The V end was cut by 4 bases, the J end by 10 bases, with 15 bases between. Germline loops: CDR1 SNHLY, CDR2 FYNNEI. The CDR3 has 13 residues. In DNA, the CDR3 is TGTGCCAGCAGTGGCGTCGGGGAGGTCGCGCAGTATTTT. Its protein product is CASSGVGEVAQYF.

This chain joins TRBV6-5 and TRBJ2-7; D is possibly TRBD2 (7 bases). Trimming shortened V by 6 bases and J by 7 bases, and 22 bases separated the two germline ends. The CDR3 has 15 amino acids. The germline CDR1 and CDR2 sequences are MNHEY and SVGAGI. CDR3 region: CASRPSGGHPQEQYF. CDR3 coding DNA: TGTGCCAGCAGGCCCTCGGGGGGACACCCCCAGGAGCAGTACTTC.

The chain is built from TRBV7-2 and TRBJ2-7, with TRBD2 matching 9 bases. This CDR3 has 13 residues. Looked up from germline, CDR1 is SGHTA and CDR2 is FQGNSA. With 3 bases clipped from V and 6 bases from J, the junction kept 3 bases outside the gene matches. In DNA form, the CDR3 reads TGTGCCAGCAGCTTTAGCGGGAGAGTCGAGCAGTACTTC. This encodes CASSFSGRVEQYF. Full variable domain (rest looked up from reference TRBV7-2 and TRBJ2-7): GAGVSQSPSNKVTEKGKDVELRCDPISGHTALYWYRQSLGQGLEFLIYFQGNSAPDKSGLPSDRFSAERTGGSVSTLTIQRTQQEDSAVYLCASSFSGRVEQYFGPGTRLTVT.

J is TRBJ1-3 and V is TRBV4-3, with no clear D. CDR3 size: 13 residues. Germline assignment: CDR1 LGHNA and CDR2 YSLEER. Between the trimmed V and J ends, which lost 0 bases and 4 bases, there was a span of 4 bases. The CDR3 region is CASSQEQGNTIYF. The CDR3 coding sequence is TGCGCCAGCAGCCAAGAACAGGGAAACACCATATATTTT.

The V and J genes are TRBV5-1 and TRBJ2-1; D is unresolved. This CDR3 has 20 amino acids. In germline, CDR1 is SGHRS, CDR2 YFSETQ. With 3 bases removed from V and 0 bases from J, the gap between germline ends came to 25 bases. This CDR3 is CASSYQVGLRPLSSYNEQFF. The CDR3 DNA follows: TGCGCCAGCAGCTACCAAGTTGGCCTCAGACCGCTCAGCTCCTACAATGAGCAGTTCTTC.

The CDR3 protein is CASSIWGGGANVLTF. The CDR3 nucleotides read TGTGCCAGTAGTATATGGGGCGGTGGGGCCAACGTCCTGACTTTC. The rearrangement joins TRBV19 to TRBJ2-6, with TRBD1 as a possible D gene (5 bases). The CDR3 is 15 residues long. Germline values: CDR1 LNHDA, CDR2 SQIVND (reference sequence). V dropped 2 bases and J dropped 3 bases, with 8 bases sitting between them. The whole variable domain, remainder taken from reference TRBV19 and TRBJ2-6, is DGGITQSPKYLFRKEGQNVTLSCEQNLNHDAMYWYRQDPGQGLRLIYYSQIVNDFQKGDIAEGYSVSREKKESFPLTVTSAQKNPTAFYLCASSIWGGGANVLTFGAGSRLTVL.

This chain links TRBV5-1 with TRBJ2-3; 9 nucleotides line up with TRBD2. V shed 2 bases, J shed 6 bases, and the junction held 7 bases outside the gene matches. Germline V gene lookup returns CDR1 SGHRS and CDR2 YFSETQ. The CDR3 runs 15 residues. CDR3 nucleotide sequence: TGCGCCAGCAGCTTTCGCGGGGGGGCCGGGGATACGCAGTATTTT. Translated, it gives CASSFRGGAGDTQYF.

The rearrangement links TRBV30 to TRBJ1-4; D is unresolved. The V end lost 0 bases, the J end lost 8 bases, and 10 bases lay between the germline ends. Germline assignment: CDR1 GTSNPN and CDR2 SVGIG (reference sequence). This CDR3 has 13 residues. The CDR3 DNA sequence: TGTGCCTGGAGTGTTGGGGTACACGAAAAACTGTTTTTT. Translated, it gives CAWSVGVHEKLFF.

V is TRBV9 and J is TRBJ1-6; D is unresolved. This CDR3 comprises 13 residues. Germline V gene lookup returns CDR1 SGDLS and CDR2 YYNGEE. The V end was cut by 5 bases, the J end by 7 bases, with 10 bases between. The CDR3 DNA reads as TGTGCCAGCAGTAGTCTGGAAAATTCACCCCTCCACTTT. It specifies CASSSLENSPLHF.

V is TRBV7-8 and J is TRBJ2-1, with TRBD1 identical over 7 bases. The germline V gene encodes CDR1 SGHVS and CDR2 FQNEAQ. The CDR3 spans 15 residues. Trimming cost V 5 bases and J 6 bases; bases outside gene matches: 10. The CDR3 sequence: CASSIGTVASNEQFF. CDR3 sequence (DNA): TGTGCCAGCAGCATCGGGACAGTGGCGAGCAATGAGCAGTTCTTC.

The chain uses TRBV5-1 and TRBJ2-3; 7 bases fit TRBD2. Unmatched junction bases numbered 2, after V lost 4 bases and J lost 0 bases. The CDR3 contains 14 residues. CDR1 is SGHRS, CDR2 YFSETQ, per germline. CDR3 sequence (DNA): TGCGCCAGCAGCCCACTAGCGAGCACAGATACGCAGTATTTT. Protein sequence: CASSPLASTDTQYF. The full variable domain, rest sourced from reference TRBV5-1 and TRBJ2-3, is KAGVTQTPRYLIKTRGQQVTLSCSPISGHRSVSWYQQTPGQGLQFLFEYFSETQRNKGNFPGRFSGRQFSNSRSEMNVSTLELGDSALYLCASSPLASTDTQYFGPGTRLTVL.

J is TRBJ1-2 and V is TRBV7-9; D call uncertain. The germline gives CDR1 SEHNR, CDR2 FQNEAQ (reference sequence). The CDR3 has 14 residues. The ends were cut back, 1 base at V and 5 bases at J, with 11 bases in the middle. This CDR3 reads CASSLGEDRYGYTF. The CDR3 DNA is TGTGCCAGCAGCTTAGGTGAAGATCGTTATGGCTACACCTTC.

The chain is built from TRBV11-3 and TRBJ2-5; no clear D. Germline V CDR1 and CDR2: SGHNT, YENEEA. Trimming cost V 5 bases and J 2 bases, with 3 bases left between them. The CDR3 length is 11 residues. CDR3 DNA sequence: TGTGCCAGCAGCCGACAAGAGACCCAGTACTTC. The encoded protein is CASSRQETQYF.